The rows below give T cell receptor beta chains drawn from one sample of a study of cytomegalovirus exposure and HLA in healthy donors. Profiled with immunoSEQ multiplex PCR; TCRdb holds only in-frame clones, not every one. Of 90,000 to 110,000 clones listed, approximately 80% are singletons. The sample taken for sequencing was PBMCs. These receptor sequences come from a male donor in good health and CMV-seronegative. Both conserved end residues are part of each CDR3. D genes are given only for firm matches. Some rows have no size entry. The others give once, few or many, or a class for an expanded clone.

- TRBJ2-7 TRBD1 TRBV2 CASPGTASYEQYF TGTGCCAGCCCCGGGACAGCCTCCTACGAGCAGTACTTC
- TRBJ2-4 TRBD2 TRBV9 CASSVDRAGRFGDIQYF TGTGCCAGCAGCGTAGATCGAGCGGGAAGGTTCGGGGACATTCAGTACTTC
once TRBJ2-7 TRBD2 TRBV14 CASSRGLAGSTPIYEQYF TGTGCCAGCAGCCGGGGACTAGCGGGATCGACCCCGATCTACGAGCAGTACTTC
few TRBJ1-2 TRBD1 TRBV28 CASSPWDRLNYGYTF TGTGCCAGCAGTCCTTGGGACAGGTTAAACTATGGCTACACCTTC
- TRBJ2-7 TRBD2 TRBV5-1 CASSLGRELGYEQYF TGCGCCAGCAGCTTGGGGCGGGAGTTAGGCTACGAGCAGTACTTC
- TRBJ2-7 - TRBV6-1 CASSGTGSKTYEQYF TGTGCCAGCAGTGGAACAGGAAGCAAAACCTACGAGCAGTACTTC
- TRBJ2-7 TRBD2 TRBV7-8 CASSSLAGGYEQYF TGTGCCAGCAGCTCGCTAGCGGGAGGCTACGAGCAGTACTTC
- TRBJ2-7 - TRBV9 CASSVEDGRGYEQYF TGTGCCAGCAGCGTAGAAGACGGGAGAGGCTACGAGCAGTACTTC
- TRBJ1-1 - TRBV18 CASSQQTNTEAFF TGTGCCAGCTCACAACAGACGAACACTGAAGCTTTCTTT
- TRBJ2-7 TRBD2 TRBV27 CASSLWASGSYEQYF TGTGCCAGCAGTTTATGGGCTAGCGGTTCCTACGAGCAGTACTTC
- TRBJ2-3 TRBD2 TRBV4-3 CASSQDAASGRVIDTQYF TGCGCCAGCAGCCAAGATGCGGCTAGCGGGAGGGTTATAGATACGCAGTATTTT
few TRBJ1-1 - TRBV5-1 CASSPFGGDTEAFF TGCGCCAGCAGCCCCTTTGGGGGGGACACTGAAGCTTTCTTT
- TRBJ2-3 TRBD2 TRBV7-9 CASSFVGRAITDTQYF TGTGCCAGCAGCTTTGTAGGGAGGGCGATCACAGATACGCAGTATTTT
- TRBJ2-7 TRBD2 TRBV18 CASSMDAQGLAYEQYF TGTGCCAGCTCTATGGACGCCCAGGGACTAGCATACGAGCAGTACTTC
- TRBJ2-5 TRBD1 TRBV9 CASSGQGWETQYF TGTGCCAGCAGCGGACAGGGTTGGGAGACCCAGTACTTC
- TRBJ1-2 - TRBV7-8 CATRPGGDYGGYTF TGTGCCACTCGCCCGGGAGGGGATTATGGTGGCTACACCTTC
- TRBJ2-7 - TRBV4-1 CASSQDSLGQSYEQYF TGCGCCAGCAGCCAAGATAGCCTGGGTCAATCCTACGAGCAGTACTTC
- TRBJ2-7 TRBD1 TRBV5-1 CASSFSSGTVSDEQYF TGCGCCAGCAGCTTCTCCTCCGGGACAGTGAGCGACGAGCAGTACTTC
- TRBJ1-5 TRBD1 TRBV7-6 CASRLGTGRNQPQHF TGTGCCAGCAGGTTAGGGACAGGTCGCAATCAGCCCCAGCATTTT
- TRBJ2-7 - TRBV2 CASSVGGESEQYF TGTGCCAGCAGTGTTGGTGGGGAGTCCGAGCAGTACTTC
- TRBJ1-5 - TRBV19 CASSIRRGEQPQHF TGTGCCAGTAGTATACGCCGGGGGGAACAGCCCCAGCATTTT
- TRBJ1-3 - TRBV7-3 CASSPGTGNTIYF TGTGCCAGCAGCCCGGGGACTGGAAACACCATATATTTT
medium-sized TRBJ1-5 - TRBV4-1 CASSQSPGHLRQPQHF TGCGCCAGCAGCCAATCTCCGGGACACCTTAGGCAGCCCCAGCATTTT
- TRBJ1-6 - TRBV2 CASSEVGDNSPLHF TGTGCCAGCAGTGAGGTGGGAGATAATTCACCCCTCCACTTT
- TRBJ2-7 - TRBV2 CASSEWGRGDEQYF TGTGCCAGCAGTGAATGGGGGCGAGGTGACGAGCAGTACTTC
- TRBJ2-7 TRBD2 TRBV19 CASSIVAGGSYEQYF TGTGCCAGTAGTATAGTAGCGGGAGGCTCCTACGAGCAGTACTTC
- TRBJ2-1 - TRBV30 CAWSVQGYNEQFF TGTGCCTGGAGTGTACAGGGCTACAATGAGCAGTTCTTC
- TRBJ1-2 - TRBV30 CAWKRANYGYTF TGTGCCTGGAAGAGGGCTAACTATGGCTACACCTTC
- TRBJ1-1 - TRBV7-9 CASSITTLNTEAFF TGTGCCAGCAGCATTACGACTCTAAACACTGAAGCTTTCTTT
- TRBJ2-7 - TRBV2 CASSSHGGSYEQYF TGTGCCAGCAGCTCACATGGGGGGTCTTACGAGCAGTACTTC
- TRBJ1-1 TRBD1 TRBV7-9 CASSLGVDRDAEAFF TGTGCCAGCAGCTTAGGGGTGGACAGGGACGCTGAAGCTTTCTTT
- TRBJ2-3 - TRBV7-7 CASSLAPGTDTQYF TGTGCTAGCAGCTTAGCTCCGGGCACAGATACGCAGTATTTT
- TRBJ2-3 - TRBV30 CAWSLRGRSTDTQYF TGTGCCTGGAGCCTGAGAGGAAGAAGCACAGATACGCAGTATTTT
once TRBJ2-2 - TRBV6-5 CASSYSGAGGELFF TGTGCCAGCAGTTACTCGGGGGCCGGCGGGGAGCTGTTTTTT
- TRBJ2-7 TRBD1 TRBV2 CASSYQTGGYEQYF TGTGCCAGCTCTTACCAGACAGGGGGGTACGAGCAGTACTTC
- TRBJ1-1 - TRBV18 CASFESRGDTEAFF TGTGCCAGCTTCGAATCCCGGGGGGACACTGAAGCTTTCTTT
- TRBJ1-2 TRBD1 TRBV7-9 CSSSWGQANYGYTF TGTTCCAGCAGCTGGGGACAGGCAAACTATGGCTACACCTTC
once TRBJ2-7 - TRBV6-1 CASSEMEGQSYEQYF TGTGCCAGCAGTGAAATGGAGGGGCAATCCTACGAGCAGTACTTC
once TRBJ2-2 TRBD1 TRBV2 CASRPDRGLTGELFF TGTGCCAGCAGACCTGACAGGGGGCTCACCGGGGAGCTGTTTTTT
few TRBJ2-1 - TRBV5-1 CASSLEQANEQFF TGCGCCAGCAGCTTGGAGCAGGCCAATGAGCAGTTCTTC